These 8 T cell receptor beta chains were sequenced from one sample in a study of regulatory T cells in long-lasting Graves disease. As to time point: persistent/refractory GD, antithyroid drugs over 5 years with positive TRAb. The TCR library was made from RNA extracted from PBMCs. Through Arm-PCR of CDR3 regions and iRepertoire HTBI primers, TCR beta libraries were built. TCRdb reanalysed the multiplex PCR reads using MiXCR and keeps one entry per CDR3 protein. Of nearly 350,000 distinct CDR3 sequences detected, roughly a fifth appear once; the ten largest clones hold 25% to 30%. The material was peripheral blood mononuclear cells (PBMCs), obtained when the disease was refractory, from a patient treated with antithyroid drugs. These receptors all come from a female donor with Graves disease.

This clonotype was found many times. This rearrangement joins TRBV6-2 or TRBV6-3 to TRBJ2-7, with 7 nucleotides matching TRBD1. The CDR3 contains 13 residues. Germline CDR1 reads MNHEY; CDR2 reads SVGEGT. The trim removed 5 bases at V and 3 bases at J, leaving 4 bases unmatched. The CDR3 nucleotides read TGTGCCAGCAGTCGGGACAGAAACTACGAGCAGTACTTC. Translating it yields CASSRDRNYEQYF.

At least ten counts were recorded for this clonotype. This chain uses TRBV18 with TRBJ2-7; D ambiguous. The CDR3 totals 13 residues. Germline CDR1 KGHSH, CDR2 LQKENI. The ends were cut back, 2 bases at V and 6 bases at J, with 11 bases in the middle. Written as DNA, the CDR3 is TGTGCCAGCTCACCAGAACTTCAAAGCGAGCAGTACTTC. As protein: CASSPELQSEQYF.

The genes are TRBV20-1 and TRBJ2-5, with D perhaps being TRBD1 or TRBD2 (5 bases each). Germline CDR1 and CDR2: DFQATT and SNEGSKA (reference sequence). The ends were cut back, 0 bases at V and 8 bases at J, with 16 bases in the middle. There are 14 residues in the CDR3. CDR3 protein: CSARDSGTSFTQYF. DNA for the CDR3: TGCAGTGCTAGAGACTCCGGGACCTCTTTTACCCAGTACTTC.

This clonotype appeared a few times. This chain links TRBV19 with TRBJ1-1; D is possibly TRBD1 (6 bases). Germline CDR1 and CDR2: LNHDA and SQIVND (reference sequence). This CDR3 has 14 amino acids. V lost 8 bases and J 0 bases, leaving 13 bases between the germline ends. The CDR3 DNA follows: TGTGCCAGTCGACAGGTAGCCATGAACACTGAAGCTTTCTTT. Its translation is CASRQVAMNTEAFF. The full variable domain, completed using reference TRBV19 and TRBJ1-1, is DGGITQSPKYLFRKEGQNVTLSCEQNLNHDAMYWYRQDPGQGLRLIYYSQIVNDFQKGDIAEGYSVSREKKESFPLTVTSAQKNPTAFYLCASRQVAMNTEAFFGQGTRLTVV.

At least ten counts were recorded for this clonotype. The chain couples TRBV6-1 to TRBJ1-1; the D gene is possibly TRBD1 (5 bases). The germline V gene encodes CDR1 MNHNS and CDR2 SASEGT. This CDR3 is 14 amino acids long. The V end was cut by 7 bases, the J end by 7 bases, with 19 bases between. CDR3 bases: TGTGCCAGCATTACGGCCGGGACTAACGGTGAAGCTTTCTTT. It encodes CASITAGTNGEAFF.

In its sample, this clonotype was seen many times. The CDR3 coding sequence is TGTGCCAGCAGTTCGGTCAGCTCCTACGAGCAGTACTTC. This encodes CASSSVSSYEQYF. The V gene is TRBV12-3 or TRBV12-4, the J gene TRBJ2-7; D not certain. V gave up 4 bases and J gave up 0 bases, with 7 bases separating them. The CDR3 runs to 13 residues.

This clonotype was observed a few times. This rearrangement joins TRBV7-2 to TRBJ1-5, with D possibly TRBD1 on 6 matching bases. The germline V gene has CDR1 SGHTA and CDR2 FQGNSA. Trimming cost V 3 bases and J 0 bases, with 21 bases left between them. This CDR3 spans 19 amino acids. In DNA, the CDR3 is TGTGCCAGCAGCTTGACCGTACAGGGTTTGGCCTATAGCAATCAGCCCCAGCATTTT. Its protein is CASSLTVQGLAYSNQPQHF.

V is TRBV5-1 and J is TRBJ2-7; D not resolved. Germline CDR1 reads SGHRS; CDR2 reads YFSETQ. This CDR3 region has 15 residues. Trimming left V 0 bases short and J 2 bases short, with 12 bases between. CDR3 in amino acids: CASSLAGLGPYEQYF. The CDR3 nucleotides read TGCGCCAGCAGCTTGGCCGGGCTGGGCCCCTACGAGCAGTACTTC.